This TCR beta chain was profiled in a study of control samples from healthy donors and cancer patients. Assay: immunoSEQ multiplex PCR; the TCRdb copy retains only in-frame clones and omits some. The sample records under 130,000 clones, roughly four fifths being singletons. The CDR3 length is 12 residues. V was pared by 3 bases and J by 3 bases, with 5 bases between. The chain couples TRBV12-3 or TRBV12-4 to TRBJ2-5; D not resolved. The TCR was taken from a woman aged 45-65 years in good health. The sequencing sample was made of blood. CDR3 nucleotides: TGTGCCAGCAGTTTTGGGAAAGAGACCCAGTACTTC. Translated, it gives CASSFGKETQYF.